One and the same sample provided the 12 T cell receptor beta chains below, sequenced in a study of regulatory T cells in long-lasting Graves disease (dated by TCRdb to the early 2020s). Library preparation employed multiplex PCR. Instrument on record: Illumina HiSeq 4000. To build TCR beta libraries, CDR3 regions were amplified by Arm-PCR using iRepertoire HTBI primers. Using fastp at Q25 and MiXCR, TCRdb reprocessed the public reads and kept productive beta chains. When rows share a CDR3 protein, they turn into one entry using the most common DNA and genes. The sample records about 200,000 distinct CDR3 sequences, about 17% of which are singletons. Clones ranked in the top ten supply over 20% of the sample. The label giving this sample's time point can be read as: newly diagnosed GD, antithyroid drugs for less than 3 months. RNA was extracted from PBMCs in TRIzol for both TCR sequencing and RNA sequencing.

The material was peripheral blood mononuclear cells (PBMCs), obtained at new diagnosis, from a patient treated with antithyroid drugs. Receptors were obtained from a female donor with Graves disease.

The rearrangement joins TRBV20-1 to TRBJ2-7, with 10 positions matching TRBD2. V shed 0 bases, J shed 0 bases, and the junction held 11 bases outside the gene matches. Germline CDR1 is DFQATT and CDR2 is SNEGSKA (reference sequence). There are 18 residues in the CDR3. The CDR3 spells CSARDWERTSGSSYEQYF. The CDR3, as DNA: TGCAGTGCTAGAGATTGGGAGAGGACTAGCGGTTCCTCCTACGAGCAGTACTTC.

The sample holds a few counts of this clonotype. The V call is TRBV20-1, the J call TRBJ1-5; D remains unclear. Germline V lookup: CDR1 DFQATT, CDR2 SNEGSKA (reference sequence). Trimming left V 6 bases short and J 0 bases short, with 9 bases between. This CDR3 has 13 amino acids. CDR3 nucleotides: TGCAGTGCGACGGACGCTAGCAATCAGCCCCAGCATTTT. This sequence encodes CSATDASNQPQHF.

This clonotype was seen at least ten times. The chain joins TRBV2 to TRBJ2-7, with TRBD1 matching over 9 bases. The V gene end was trimmed by 6 bases and the J gene end by 5 bases; junction bases not matched to a gene: 5. Looked up from germline, CDR1 is SNHLY and CDR2 is FYNNEI. This CDR3 is built from 13 residues. This chain's CDR3 is CASSTWDRDEQYF. CDR3 coding DNA: TGTGCCAGCAGCACGTGGGACAGGGACGAGCAGTACTTC.

This clonotype was seen a few times. The V gene is TRBV20-1, the J gene TRBJ1-2; TRBD1 agrees at 9 bases. CDR3 size: 14 residues. Germline-derived CDR1 and CDR2 are DFQATT and SNEGSKA (reference sequence). V lost 6 bases to trimming and J lost 11 bases; unmatched junction nucleotides: 16. CDR3 DNA: TGCAGTGCCCACAACAGGGGGCGCGGAGGTTTGTACACCTTC. Residues: CSAHNRGRGGLYTF.

Many counts were recorded for this clonotype. The gene calls are TRBV6-1 and TRBJ2-2; a weak D match, TRBD2 (5 bases). The ends were cut back, 5 bases at V and 4 bases at J, with 20 bases in the middle. This CDR3 spans 17 amino acids. Germline CDR1 reads MNHNS; CDR2 reads SASEGT. As DNA, the CDR3 is TGTGCCAGCAGTCAAGGGTGGACTCCCAAGGGCACCGGGGAGCTGTTTTTT. As protein: CASSQGWTPKGTGELFF.

At least ten counts were recorded for this clonotype. CDR3 region: CASSFGGLDNEQFF. The CDR3 coding sequence is TGTGCCAGCAGTTTTGGCGGCCTCGACAATGAGCAGTTCTTC. The J gene is TRBJ2-1, the V gene TRBV28, with unresolved D. There are 14 residues in the CDR3. The V end was cut by 3 bases, the J end by 5 bases, with 11 bases between. CDR1 is MDHEN, CDR2 SYDVKM, per germline.

This chain connects TRBV20-1 to TRBJ2-3, with D perhaps TRBD2 (6 bases). This CDR3 is 15 amino acids long. The ends were cut back, 4 bases at V and 4 bases at J, with 18 bases in the middle. Germline CDR1 reads DFQATT; CDR2 reads SNEGSKA (reference sequence). The CDR3 spells CSATTGGVTADTQYF. The CDR3 DNA reads as TGCAGTGCTACCACGGGCGGGGTAACGGCAGATACGCAGTATTTT.

In this sample, this clonotype turned up a few times. V gene TRBV9 combines with J gene TRBJ1-3, with D uncertain. Trimming stripped 2 bases from V and 7 bases from J, with 16 bases between. This CDR3 has 15 residues. Germline-derived CDR1 and CDR2 are SGDLS and YYNGEE. The chain's CDR3 is CASSVEGGVRNTIYF. In nucleotides, the CDR3 is TGTGCCAGCAGCGTCGAAGGCGGTGTTCGGAACACCATATATTTT.

The chain recombines TRBV2 with TRBJ2-2, with TRBD1 identical over 7 bases. The CDR3 runs 17 residues. After removal of 3 bases from V and 3 bases from J, the junction contained 10 bases not matched to a gene. Germline lookup yields CDR1 SNHLY and CDR2 FYNNEI. Here the CDR3 DNA reads TGTGCCAGCAGTGACCCCGTCCGACAGGGAGACACCGGGGAGCTGTTTTTT. It is translated as CASSDPVRQGDTGELFF.

This chain connects TRBV20-1 to TRBJ2-1; 11 positions match TRBD2. The CDR3 covers 16 residues. Germline V lookup: CDR1 DFQATT, CDR2 SNEGSKA (reference sequence). Losses at the gene ends were 5 bases for V and 3 bases for J; bases not matched to a gene: 9. This CDR3 reads CSALHLAGGNYNEQFF. The CDR3, as DNA: TGCAGTGCTTTACACCTAGCGGGAGGTAACTACAATGAGCAGTTCTTC.

This clonotype has just a few counts. This sequence joins TRBV18 and TRBJ1-1, with D perhaps TRBD1 (6 bases). The V end lost 3 bases, the J end lost 4 bases, and 15 bases lay between the germline ends. The germline CDR1 and CDR2 sequences are KGHSH and LQKENI. CDR3 length: 15 residues. This CDR3 is CASSPEIGGSTEAFF. CDR3 DNA: TGTGCCAGCTCACCGGAAATCGGGGGCAGCACTGAAGCTTTCTTT.

This sequence joins TRBV6-2 or TRBV6-3 and TRBJ2-5, with 8 nucleotides matching TRBD1. The CDR3 contains 16 residues. Trimming at V came to 11 bases and at J to 0 bases, leaving 14 bases not matched to a gene. The V gene's germline CDR1 is MNHEY and CDR2 SVGEGT. The CDR3 here is CAGKRQGIGYQETQYF. In DNA, the CDR3 is TGTGCCGGCAAACGACAGGGGATCGGCTACCAAGAGACCCAGTACTTC.